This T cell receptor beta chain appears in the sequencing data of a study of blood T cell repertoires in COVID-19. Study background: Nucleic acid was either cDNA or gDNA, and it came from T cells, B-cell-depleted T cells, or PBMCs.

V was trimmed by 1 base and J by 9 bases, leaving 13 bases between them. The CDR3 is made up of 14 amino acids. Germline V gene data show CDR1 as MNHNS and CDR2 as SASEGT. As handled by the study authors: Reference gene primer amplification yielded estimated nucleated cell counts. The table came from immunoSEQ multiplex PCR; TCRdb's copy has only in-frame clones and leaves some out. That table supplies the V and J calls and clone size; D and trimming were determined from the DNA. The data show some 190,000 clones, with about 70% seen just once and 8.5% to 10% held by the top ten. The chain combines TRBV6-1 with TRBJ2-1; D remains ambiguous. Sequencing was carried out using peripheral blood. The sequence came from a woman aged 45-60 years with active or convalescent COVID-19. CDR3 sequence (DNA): TGTGCCAGCAGTGAAGGGAGCTCGGGTTTTGAGCAGTTCTTC. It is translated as CASSEGSSGFEQFF.